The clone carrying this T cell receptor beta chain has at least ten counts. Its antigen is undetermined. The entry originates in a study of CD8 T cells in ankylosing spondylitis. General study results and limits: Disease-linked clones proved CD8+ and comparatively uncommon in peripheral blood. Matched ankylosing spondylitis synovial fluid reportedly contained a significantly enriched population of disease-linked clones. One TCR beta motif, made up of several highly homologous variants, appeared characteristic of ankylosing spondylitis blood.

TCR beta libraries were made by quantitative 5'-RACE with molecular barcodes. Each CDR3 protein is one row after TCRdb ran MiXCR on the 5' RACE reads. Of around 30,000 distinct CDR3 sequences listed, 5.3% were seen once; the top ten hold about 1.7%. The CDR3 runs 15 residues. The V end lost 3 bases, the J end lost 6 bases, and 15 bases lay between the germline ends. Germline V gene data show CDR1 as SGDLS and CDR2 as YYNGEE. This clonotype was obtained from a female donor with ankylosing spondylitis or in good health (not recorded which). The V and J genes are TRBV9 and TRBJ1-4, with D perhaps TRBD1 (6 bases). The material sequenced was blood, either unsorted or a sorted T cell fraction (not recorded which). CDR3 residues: CASSEEGGPDEKLFF. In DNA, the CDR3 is TGTGCCAGCAGCGAAGAGGGGGGGCCGGATGAAAAACTGTTTTTT. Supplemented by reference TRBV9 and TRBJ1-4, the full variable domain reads DSGVTQTPKHLITATGQRVTLRCSPRSGDLSVYWYQQSLDQGLQFLIQYYNGEERAKGNILERFSAQQFPDLHSELNLSSLELGDSALYFCASSEEGGPDEKLFFGSGTQLSVL.